Listed below are T cell receptor beta chains from one sample, sequenced in a study of long-term antiretroviral therapy in people with HIV. Assay used: immunoSEQ multiplex PCR; TCRdb lists only in-frame clones, some missing. This table has approximately 35,000 clones, roughly 94% appearing once. The source was unsorted PBMCs, collected 4.1 years after starting antiretroviral therapy. These receptor sequences come from a woman aged 50 to 60 with HIV. The CDR3 runs from the conserved cysteine through the conserved F or W.

v_gene,j_gene,CDR3aa
TRBV2,TRBJ1-6,CASSSGSSYNSPLHF
TRBV6-1,TRBJ2-1,CASSERMGQGLNEQFF
TRBV10-3,TRBJ1-6,CAIRETTGGSSPLHF
TRBV6-6,TRBJ2-7,CASSYSQPGRYEQYF
TRBV5-1,TRBJ1-6,CASSRRSSYNSPLHF
TRBV6-5,TRBJ2-4,CASSDYRGPGDIQYF
TRBV6-4,TRBJ2-3,CASSDSGGDTQYF
TRBV2,TRBJ1-1,CASSESNMNTEAFF
TRBV2,TRBJ2-5,CASSDRLDQETQYF
TRBV27,TRBJ2-7,CASSSPDRGGYEQYF
TRBV9,TRBJ2-1,CASSLSALPYEQFF
TRBV25-1,TRBJ1-2,CASSDSGGDYGYTF
TRBV7-2,TRBJ1-5,CASSLQGYSNQPQHF
TRBV5-4,TRBJ2-3,CASRPGFTDPDTQYF
TRBV10-1,TRBJ1-1,CASSPDRDTEAFF
TRBV9,TRBJ1-6,CASSAGGQGWVNSPLHF
TRBV29-1,TRBJ1-2,CSAELGQVEGYTF
TRBV4-3,TRBJ2-2,CASSQDPGGGTGELFF
TRBV14,TRBJ2-6,CASSPTGTAYSGANVLTF
TRBV19,TRBJ2-6,CASSRGDGGSGANVLTF
TRBV19,TRBJ1-5,CASSHGRGSNQPQHF
TRBV7-7,TRBJ1-3,CASSMDISGNTIYF
TRBV29-1,TRBJ1-4,CSVEESEKLFF
TRBV21-1,TRBJ1-5,CASSTQGPSGQPQHF
TRBV7-9,TRBJ1-1,CASSSVMNTEAFF
TRBV5-4,TRBJ1-2,CASSLVGANYGYTF
TRBV9,TRBJ1-2,CASSGRSKRGFYGYTF
TRBV5-4,TRBJ2-1,CASSLTEYNEQFF